This entry lists 32 T cell receptor beta chains sequenced from one sample in a study of CD8+ T cells in alopecia areata. Extraction of RNA preceded its reverse transcription into cDNA, which served as the sequencing template. Sequencing was performed with immunoSEQ multiplex PCR; in TCRdb, only in-frame clones are kept and a portion is missing. The sample includes approximately 180,000 clones, 63% of them seen just once. Here the sequenced sample was CD4+ T cells sorted from blood, taken at week 0. The origin of the receptors is a human donor with alopecia areata.

The chain couples TRBV30 to TRBJ2-1; D possibly corresponds to TRBD1 (5 bases). This CDR3 region has 12 residues. CDR1 and CDR2 from the germline V gene are GTSNPN and SVGIG (reference sequence). Trimming stripped 3 bases from V and 5 bases from J, with 8 bases between. This CDR3 reads CAWRQDNNEQFF. The CDR3 DNA sequence: TGTGCCTGGAGGCAGGACAACAATGAGCAGTTCTTC.

This clone was seen more than once but under ten times. This chain connects TRBV11-1 to TRBJ1-1; D may be TRBD1 (5 bases). The CDR3 runs to 17 residues. V was cut by 4 bases and J by 0 bases, with 18 bases left in between. Germline loops: CDR1 SGHAT, CDR2 FQDESV (reference sequence). In nucleotides, the CDR3 is TGTGCCAGCAGCTCCCGCGGGGTGCCAGGGATGAACACTGAAGCTTTCTTT. This encodes CASSSRGVPGMNTEAFF. The complete variable domain, with remaining parts taken from reference TRBV11-1 and TRBJ1-1, reads EAEVAQSPRYKITEKSQAVAFWCDPISGHATLYWYRQILGQGPELLVQFQDESVVDDSQLPKDRFSAERLKGVDSTLKIQPAELGDSAMYLCASSSRGVPGMNTEAFFGQGTRLTVV.

This clone has just one count. The rearrangement uses TRBV7-2 and TRBJ2-3; D possibly matches TRBD1 or TRBD2 (6 bases each). This CDR3 has 17 residues. Germline V gene lookup returns CDR1 SGHTA and CDR2 FQGNSA. V was cut by 5 bases and J by 6 bases, with 24 bases left in between. CDR3: CASSPRGGGGITDTQYF. DNA of the CDR3: TGTGCCAGCAGCCCCCGGGGCGGAGGGGGTATTACGGATACGCAGTATTTT.

This clone came up once. CDR3 in amino acids: CASSTTDINEKLFF. Written as DNA, the CDR3 is TGTGCCAGCAGCACGACAGACATTAATGAAAAACTGTTTTTT. The rearrangement uses TRBV5-6 and TRBJ1-4; possibly TRBD1 for D (5 bases). The CDR3 consists of 14 residues. CDR1 is SGHDT and CDR2 is YYEEEE in the germline V gene. V was trimmed by 4 bases and J by 4 bases, leaving 11 bases between them.

The rearrangement uses TRBV27 and TRBJ1-6; 7 nucleotides line up with TRBD1. V trimming: 5 bases; J trimming: 9 bases; junction bases outside the gene matches: 7. There are 14 residues in the CDR3. From germline, CDR1 is MNHEY and CDR2 SMNVEV (reference sequence). The CDR3 protein is CASSPDRAGSPLHF. CDR3 nucleotide sequence: TGTGCCAGCAGTCCCGACAGGGCAGGTTCACCCCTCCACTTT.

The chain is built from TRBV2 and TRBJ2-7; the match to TRBD1 covers 8 bases. The germline CDR1 and CDR2 sequences are SNHLY and FYNNEI. The junction had 6 bases not matched to a gene; V was cut back by 4 bases and J by 7 bases. The CDR3 runs 13 residues. The CDR3 loop reads CASSVAGGIEQYF. The CDR3 DNA follows: TGTGCCAGCAGTGTGGCAGGGGGCATTGAGCAGTACTTC.

V and J are TRBV9 and TRBJ2-2; TRBD1 agrees at 10 bases. V lost 4 bases, J lost 8 bases, and 8 bases stayed unmatched. The CDR3 runs 15 residues. The germline gives CDR1 SGDLS, CDR2 YYNGEE. CDR3 loop: CASSIRQGASGELFF. CDR3 in DNA: TGTGCCAGCAGCATTCGACAGGGGGCTTCTGGGGAGCTGTTTTTT.

This clone was seen only once. V usage is TRBV5-6 and J usage is TRBJ1-1, with 7 positions matching TRBD1. Germline CDR1 reads SGHDT; CDR2 reads YYEEEE. The V and J ends lost 3 bases and 5 bases, in that order; junction bases with no gene match: 10. The CDR3 contains 15 residues. The CDR3 DNA follows: TGTGCCAGCAGCTCATTGACAGGGTACGTGACTGAAGCTTTCTTT. It is translated as CASSSLTGYVTEAFF.

This clone was seen only a few times. The V gene is TRBV29-1, the J gene TRBJ2-3, with D hard to call. The germline V gene has CDR1 SQVTM and CDR2 ANQGSEA. CDR3 length equals 14 residues. V was clipped by 3 bases and J by 6 bases, with 16 bases between them. CDR3: CSVDAADLLDTQYF. CDR3 DNA: TGCAGCGTTGATGCGGCAGACCTCCTGGATACGCAGTATTTT.

This clone was found a few times. The rearrangement joins TRBV21-1 to TRBJ2-4. TRBV21-1 is a recognized pseudogene. The CDR3 covers 17 residues. CDR3 nucleotide sequence: TGTGCCAGCAGCCCAACCGGGCACGCCGTAGCCAAAAACATTCAGTACTTC. Translation gives CASSPTGHAVAKNIQYF.

A few counts support this clone. V gene TRBV4-3 combines with J gene TRBJ1-2, with D unresolved. The CDR3 is made up of 16 amino acids. CDR1 and CDR2 (germline): LGHNA, YSLEER. V gave up 1 base and J gave up 2 bases, with 14 bases separating them. CDR3 protein: CASSQGPAERNYGYTF. Written as DNA, the CDR3 is TGCGCCAGCAGCCAAGGTCCAGCGGAAAGGAACTATGGCTACACCTTC.

This clone has more than one count but fewer than ten. The chain joins TRBV7-2 to TRBJ2-3; D not resolved. In germline, CDR1 is SGHTA, CDR2 FQGNSA. The V end was cut by 1 base, the J end by 9 bases, with 11 bases between. This CDR3 has 13 amino acids. The CDR3 reads CASSLGLSQTQYF. The CDR3 DNA is TGTGCCAGCAGCTTAGGGTTATCCCAAACGCAGTATTTT.

The rearrangement links TRBV27 to TRBJ2-7, with D possibly matching TRBD1 (6 bases). This CDR3 has 14 amino acids. The germline gives CDR1 MNHEY, CDR2 SMNVEV (reference sequence). V lost 5 bases and J lost 3, with 14 bases in between. CDR3 protein: CASSPGTTLYEQYF. The CDR3 DNA reads as TGTGCCAGCAGTCCCGGGACAACCCTCTACGAGCAGTACTTC.

The chain is built from TRBV30 and TRBJ2-6, with D uncertain. V shed 7 bases and J shed 1 base, with 11 bases lying between them. Germline V CDR1 and CDR2: GTSNPN, SVGIG (reference sequence). The CDR3 is 14 residues long. CDR3 amino acids: CASPSISGANVLTF. The CDR3 coding sequence is TGTGCCTCACCCAGTATTTCTGGGGCCAACGTCCTGACTTTC.

Comment on this clone: Distinct nucleotide sequences in the sample also encode this CDR3. The chain joins TRBV29-1 to TRBJ2-3; D unclear. The V end was cut by 4 bases, the J end by 0 bases, with 2 bases between. The CDR3 has 11 residues. The germline gives CDR1 SQVTM, CDR2 ANQGSEA. CDR3 sequence reads: CSVASTDTQYF. The DNA for the CDR3 is TGCAGCGTTGCTAGCACAGATACGCAGTATTTT.

The chain joins TRBV29-1 to TRBJ2-7, with TRBD1 as a possible D gene (6 bases). Germline V gene data show CDR1 as SQVTM and CDR2 as ANQGSEA. The V end was cut by 4 bases, the J end by 5 bases, with 18 bases between. The CDR3 consists of 14 residues. The CDR3 bases are TGCAGCGTTGTGAATCAGGGGCGGCGGGACGAGCAGTACTTC. It yields the protein CSVVNQGRRDEQYF.

The rearrangement uses TRBV2 and TRBJ2-3; the match to TRBD2 covers 8 bases. The CDR3 is 15 residues long. The ends lost 4 bases at V and 4 bases at J; junction bases unmatched: 7. Germline V gene sequence: CDR1 SNHLY, CDR2 FYNNEI. This CDR3 reads CASSGSGKSSDTQYF. In DNA, the CDR3 is TGTGCCAGCAGTGGTAGCGGGAAGTCTTCAGATACGCAGTATTTT.

In its sample, this clone was seen a few times. The CDR3 loop is CSAYDSYEQYF. The CDR3 DNA follows: TGCAGTGCATATGACAGCTACGAGCAGTACTTC. The chain combines TRBV20-1 with TRBJ2-7, with D perhaps matching TRBD1 (5 bases). Trimming left V 6 bases short and J 3 bases short, with 9 bases between. Germline V gene data show CDR1 as DFQATT and CDR2 as SNEGSKA (reference sequence). The CDR3 length is 11 residues.

This clone was picked up a small number of times. The chain recombines TRBV10-3 with TRBJ2-2; D possibly corresponds to TRBD1 (6 bases). This CDR3 is built from 15 residues. Trimming pared 6 bases from V and 2 bases from J, leaving 13 bases between. The germline V gene has CDR1 ENHRY and CDR2 SYGVKD. In nucleotides, the CDR3 is TGTGCCATCAGAGCTGGGGGCAGCAACACCGGGGAGCTGTTTTTT. As protein: CAIRAGGSNTGELFF.

This chain uses TRBV2 with TRBJ2-4, with a possible D match to TRBD2 (6 bases). The V end lost 4 bases, the J end lost 2 bases, and 9 bases lay between the germline ends. The CDR3 is made up of 14 amino acids. Germline CDR1 reads SNHLY; CDR2 reads FYNNEI. The CDR3 spells CASSGGGTKNIQYF. The CDR3 DNA reads as TGTGCCAGCAGTGGTGGGGGGACCAAAAACATTCAGTACTTC. Combining the CDR3 with reference TRBV2 and TRBJ2-4 gives the whole variable domain EPEVTQTPSHQVTQMGQEVILRCVPISNHLYFYWYRQILGQKVEFLVSFYNNEISEKSEIFDDQFSVERPDGSNFTLKIRSTKLEDSAMYFCASSGGGTKNIQYFGAGTRLSVL.

This sequence joins TRBV29-1 and TRBJ1-2; D not certain. Germline V gene lookup returns CDR1 SQVTM and CDR2 ANQGSEA. Trimming took off 0 bases at V and 6 bases at J, with 11 bases between the two ends. The CDR3 covers 13 residues. CDR3 bases: TGCAGCGTTGAAGACCGGGGAGGGAATGGCTACACCTTC. Amino acids: CSVEDRGGNGYTF. Variable domain in full (rest from reference TRBV29-1 and TRBJ1-2): SAVISQKPSRDICQRGTSLTIQCQVDSQVTMMFWYRQQPGQSLTLIATANQGSEATYESGFVIDKFPISRPNLTFSTLTVSNMSPEDSSIYLCSVEDRGGNGYTFGSGTRLTVV.

V and J are TRBV4-3 and TRBJ2-1; D remains ambiguous. V shed 0 bases and J shed 5 bases, with 5 bases lying between them. The CDR3 is made up of 13 amino acids. Germline-derived CDR1 and CDR2 are LGHNA and YSLEER. The CDR3 bases are TGCGCCAGCAGCCAAGAGGTACACAATGAGCAGTTCTTC. Protein: CASSQEVHNEQFF.

The chain uses TRBV2 and TRBJ2-5; D is unclear. The CDR3 runs to 11 residues. V shed 5 bases and J shed 10 bases, with 11 bases lying between them. Germline CDR1 SNHLY, CDR2 FYNNEI. Here the CDR3 reads CASSPTEVQYF. The DNA for the CDR3 is TGTGCCAGCAGTCCTACAGAGGTCCAGTACTTC.

This rearrangement joins TRBV4-3 to TRBJ2-7, with 7 bases fitting TRBD1. With V trimmed by 4 bases and J by 1 base, 7 bases remained unmatched. From germline, CDR1 is LGHNA and CDR2 YSLEER. CDR3 size: 15 residues. The CDR3 DNA is TGCGCCAGCAGCCCAACGGACAGGAGTTCCTACGAGCAGTACTTC. It translates to CASSPTDRSSYEQYF.

The genes are TRBV9 and TRBJ2-3; 9 positions match TRBD1. The CDR3 has 15 residues. The germline V gene has CDR1 SGDLS and CDR2 YYNGEE. Losses at the gene ends were 2 bases for V and 2 bases for J; bases not matched to a gene: 3. This chain's CDR3 is CASSVRDRDTDTQYF. The DNA of the CDR3 is TGTGCCAGCAGCGTCCGGGACAGGGACACAGATACGCAGTATTTT.

The rearrangement uses TRBV2 and TRBJ2-3; D unresolved. The germline V gene has CDR1 SNHLY and CDR2 FYNNEI. This CDR3 has 13 residues. V lost 6 bases and J 5 bases, leaving 12 bases between the germline ends. The CDR3 DNA is TGTGCCAGCAGGGCCCGTTGGCGAGATACGCAGTATTTT. Protein sequence: CASRARWRDTQYF.

The J gene is TRBJ1-1, the V gene TRBV10-2, with 8 bases lining up with TRBD1. Germline values: CDR1 WSHSY, CDR2 SAAADI. The CDR3 runs to 14 residues. The junction had 9 bases not matched to a gene; V was cut back by 5 bases and J by 7 bases. The CDR3 region is CASSLQGGTGEAFF. DNA of the CDR3: TGCGCCAGCAGTTTACAGGGGGGGACCGGTGAAGCTTTCTTT.

This clone came up once. The chain uses TRBV29-1 and TRBJ1-2, with D possibly TRBD1 on 5 matching bases. The CDR3 covers 14 residues. The germline gives CDR1 SQVTM, CDR2 ANQGSEA. Trimming shortened V by 1 base and J by 0 bases, and 9 bases separated the two germline ends. The CDR3 loop is CSVEVARANYGYTF. CDR3 coding DNA: TGCAGCGTTGAAGTGGCCAGGGCTAACTATGGCTACACCTTC.

The V gene is TRBV27, the J gene TRBJ2-7; D remains ambiguous. The CDR3 extends over 15 amino acids. CDR1 is MNHEY and CDR2 is SMNVEV in the germline V gene (reference sequence). V was shortened by 3 bases and J by 1 base, with 13 bases between the two germline ends. CDR3 DNA: TGTGCCAGCAGTTTTGGGCCAGACCCTTCCTACGAGCAGTACTTC. Its translation is CASSFGPDPSYEQYF.

This clone was detected a few times. CDR3 sequence reads: CASSVGGTDNQPQHF. The CDR3 DNA follows: TGTGCCAGCAGCGTAGGCGGCACAGACAATCAGCCCCAGCATTTT. J is TRBJ1-5 and V is TRBV9, with D uncertain. Germline CDR1 SGDLS, CDR2 YYNGEE. There are 15 residues in the CDR3. The V and J ends lost 0 bases and 3 bases respectively, with 10 bases between them.

The V gene is TRBV15, the J gene TRBJ1-1, with D maybe TRBD1 (6 bases). V dropped 0 bases and J dropped 6 bases, with 17 bases sitting between them. The CDR3 extends over 16 amino acids. CDR1 is LNHNV, CDR2 YYDKDF, per germline (reference sequence). The CDR3 sequence is CATSREVAGEASEAFF. The CDR3 nucleotides are TGTGCCACCAGCAGAGAAGTTGCAGGGGAAGCTTCTGAAGCTTTCTTT. The full variable domain, completed using reference TRBV15 and TRBJ1-1, is DAMVIQNPRYQVTQFGKPVTLSCSQTLNHNVMYWYQQKSSQAPKLLFHYYDKDFNNEADTPDNFQSRRPNTSFCFLDIRSPGLGDTAMYLCATSREVAGEASEAFFGQGTRLTVV.

This clone was counted a few times. This sequence joins TRBV30 and TRBJ1-1, with D possibly being TRBD1 (6 bases). This CDR3 is built from 14 residues. Trimming stripped 3 bases from V and 4 bases from J, with 15 bases between. Germline assignment: CDR1 GTSNPN and CDR2 SVGIG (reference sequence). For the CDR3, the DNA is TGTGCCTGGAGCAAATGGGGGGCGGGCACTGAAGCTTTCTTT. Its translation: CAWSKWGAGTEAFF.